This T cell receptor (beta chain) was sequenced for a study of T cell repertoires in cytomegalovirus infection. Study-wide context: In public TCR beta signatures, there were indications of both CMV infection and matching HLA type. General study results and limits: Summed public TCR beta family frequency identified CMV carriers bearing the relevant HLA. There were HLA-C-restricted CMV-specific TCR beta clonotypes dominating the ex vivo response.

In its sample, this clonotype was seen a few times. Its antigen remains unknown. V was trimmed by 6 bases and J by 7 bases, leaving 18 bases between them. CDR3 length: 15 amino acids. Germline-derived CDR1 and CDR2 are MNHNS and SASEGT. TCRdb redid the calling of the reads with MiXCR, one entry per CDR3 protein. The sample records hundreds of thousands of distinct CDR3 sequences, approximately 34% being singletons. The sequence was obtained from a human donor in good health (CMV status not recorded). Some clones in this sample may be carry-over from other donors' samples. Specimen: PBMCs. This chain uses TRBV6-1 with TRBJ2-2; D is tentatively TRBD1 or TRBD2 (5 bases each). The CDR3 bases are TGTGCCAGCAGCCCCGCCGGGGCGTCGGTCGGGGAGCTGTTTTTT. Translating gives CASSPAGASVGELFF.